Listed here is a single T cell receptor (beta chain). The CDR3 sequence is 15 residues long. V was pared by 6 bases and J by 8 bases, with 6 bases of the junction left unmatched. Germline assignment: CDR1 MNHEY and CDR2 SVGAGI. The entry originates in a study of blood T cell repertoires in COVID-19. How the authors handled the data: It was from reference gene primer amplification that nucleated cell counts were estimated. TCRdb's copy holds only in-frame clones and misses some; the assay was immunoSEQ multiplex PCR. The V and J calls and clone size were taken over from that table, and D and trimming were inferred from the DNA. The repertoire holds 300,000 or so clones, with roughly 90% as singletons.

Input material: peripheral blood. This TCR came from a woman between 25 and 40 years old with COVID-19, enrolled during active disease. V usage is TRBV6-5 and J usage is TRBJ2-4; TRBD2 agrees at 14 bases. The CDR3 spells CASRGTSGSWDIQYF. As DNA, the CDR3 is TGTGCCAGCAGGGGGACTAGCGGGAGCTGGGACATTCAGTACTTC.